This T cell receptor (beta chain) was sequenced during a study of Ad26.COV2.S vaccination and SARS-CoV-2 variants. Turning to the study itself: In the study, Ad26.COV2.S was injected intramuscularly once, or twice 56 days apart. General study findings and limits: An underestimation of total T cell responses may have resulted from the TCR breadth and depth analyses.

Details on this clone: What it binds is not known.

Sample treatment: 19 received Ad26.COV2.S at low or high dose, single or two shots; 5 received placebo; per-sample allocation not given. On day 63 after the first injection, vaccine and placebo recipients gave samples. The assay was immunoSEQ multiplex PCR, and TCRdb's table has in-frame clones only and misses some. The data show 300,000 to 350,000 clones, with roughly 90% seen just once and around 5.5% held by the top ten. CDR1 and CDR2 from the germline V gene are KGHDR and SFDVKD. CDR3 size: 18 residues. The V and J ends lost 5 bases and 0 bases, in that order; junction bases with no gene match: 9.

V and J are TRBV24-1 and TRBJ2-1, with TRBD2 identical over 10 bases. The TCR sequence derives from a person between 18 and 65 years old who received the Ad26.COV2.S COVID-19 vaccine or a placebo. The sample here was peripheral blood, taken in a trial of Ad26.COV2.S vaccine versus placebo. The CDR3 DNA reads TGTGCCACCAGTGGGAAAGGGACTAGCGTAAGCTCCTACAATGAGCAGTTCTTC. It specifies CATSGKGTSVSSYNEQFF.